The present TCR beta chain was sequenced within a study of blood T cell repertoires in COVID-19. Across the whole study: Italy, Spain and the United States were the sources of the convalescent and acute COVID-19 samples. From T cells, B-cell-depleted T cells, or PBMCs came the material, which was cDNA or gDNA.

Germline-derived CDR1 and CDR2 are SGDLS and YYNGEE. V was shortened by 7 bases and J by 6 bases, with 14 bases between the two germline ends. The CDR3 runs to 13 residues. Per the original data handling: Nucleated cell number was recorded as an estimate derived from reference gene primer amplification. The repertoire was sequenced with immunoSEQ multiplex PCR; TCRdb's copy has only in-frame clones and lacks some. That table supplies the V and J calls and clone size; D and trimming were determined from the DNA. The repertoire holds some 260,000 clones, with approximately 86% as singletons. The sequenced sample was peripheral blood. The sequence derives from a woman in her late teens or twenties with acute or convalescent COVID-19. The chain is built from TRBV9 and TRBJ2-1; a weak D match, TRBD1 (5 bases). The CDR3: CASEQFGANEQFF. Here the CDR3 DNA reads TGTGCCAGCGAGCAGTTTGGGGCCAATGAGCAGTTCTTC.